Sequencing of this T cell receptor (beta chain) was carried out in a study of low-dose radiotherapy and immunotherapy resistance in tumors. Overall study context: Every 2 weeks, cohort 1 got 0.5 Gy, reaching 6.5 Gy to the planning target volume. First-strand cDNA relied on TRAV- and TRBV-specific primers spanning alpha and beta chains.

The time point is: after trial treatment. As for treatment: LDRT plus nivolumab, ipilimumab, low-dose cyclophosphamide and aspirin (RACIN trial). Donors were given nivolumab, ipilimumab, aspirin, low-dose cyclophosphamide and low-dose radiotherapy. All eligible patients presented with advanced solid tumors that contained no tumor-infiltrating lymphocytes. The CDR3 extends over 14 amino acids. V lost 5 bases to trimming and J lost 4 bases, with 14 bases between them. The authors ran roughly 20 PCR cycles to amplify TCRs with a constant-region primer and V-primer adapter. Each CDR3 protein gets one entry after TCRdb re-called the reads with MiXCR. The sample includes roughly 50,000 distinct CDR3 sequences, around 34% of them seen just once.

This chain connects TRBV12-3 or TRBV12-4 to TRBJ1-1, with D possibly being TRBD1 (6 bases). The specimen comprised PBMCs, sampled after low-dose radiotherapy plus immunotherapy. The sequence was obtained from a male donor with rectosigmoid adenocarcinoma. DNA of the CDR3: TGTGCCAGCAGTCGGACAGCTTTTGGCACTGAAGCTTTCTTT. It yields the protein CASSRTAFGTEAFF.